The 16 T cell receptor beta chains in this list originate from one sample, sequenced in a study of OX40 agonist ivuxolimab in advanced cancers. Profiled with immunoSEQ multiplex PCR; TCRdb holds only in-frame clones, not every one. The sample contains about 32,000 clones, roughly four fifths of which appear only once. The sample was CD4+ or CD8+ T cells sorted from blood, taken in a trial of the OX40 agonist ivuxolimab. The receptors were gathered from an adult with an advanced solid tumor such as melanoma, head and neck, liver or kidney cancer.

The chain carries TRBV28 and TRBJ1-3, with 7 bases matching TRBD1. Germline V gene data show CDR1 as MDHEN and CDR2 as SYDVKM. The CDR3 covers 18 residues. Trimming at V came to 5 bases and at J to 4 bases, leaving 17 bases not matched to a gene. CDR3 bases: TGTGCCAGCAGTCATTACGGGCCTGGCACAGGGGCCGGAAACACCATATATTTT. It encodes CASSHYGPGTGAGNTIYF. The entire variable domain, with the rest obtained from reference TRBV28 and TRBJ1-3, is as follows: DVKVTQSSRYLVKRTGEKVFLECVQDMDHENMFWYRQDPGLGLRLIYFSYDVKMKEKGDIPEGYSVSREKKERFSLILESASTNQTSMYLCASSHYGPGTGAGNTIYFGEGSWLTVV.

V gene TRBV6-5 combines with J gene TRBJ1-2; 9 bases agree with TRBD1. The CDR3 spans 15 residues. V lost 6 bases and J lost 2; bases outside the gene matches: 7. CDR1 MNHEY and CDR2 SVGAGI come from the germline V gene. The CDR3: CASRTGTGLNYGYTF. The CDR3 coding sequence is TGTGCCAGCAGAACCGGGACAGGGTTGAACTATGGCTACACCTTC.

This clone turned up a few times. The V gene is TRBV14, the J gene TRBJ2-5; a possible D gene is TRBD2 (5 bases). The germline V gene encodes CDR1 SGHDN and CDR2 FVKESK. CDR3 length: 15 residues. The V end was cut by 3 bases, the J end by 3 bases, with 14 bases between. The CDR3 DNA is TGTGCCAGCAGCCACCCCCCGGACTTAGAAGAGACCCAGTACTTC. Its protein is CASSHPPDLEETQYF.

The rearrangement joins TRBV4-1 to TRBJ2-1; D gene unclear. The V end was cut by 3 bases, the J end by 8 bases, with 17 bases between. Germline CDR1 reads MGHRA; CDR2 reads YSYEKL. The CDR3 sequence is 15 residues long. This CDR3 reads CASSQGPHHADEQFF. Written as DNA, the CDR3 is TGCGCCAGCAGCCAGGGTCCCCATCACGCCGATGAGCAGTTCTTC.

This rearrangement joins TRBV7-9 to TRBJ2-2; 11 bases fit TRBD2. From germline, CDR1 is SEHNR and CDR2 FQNEAQ (reference sequence). The CDR3 is made up of 17 amino acids. The ends lost 3 bases at V and 2 bases at J; junction bases unmatched: 5. CDR3: CASSFPSGRINTGELFF. DNA of the CDR3: TGTGCCAGCAGCTTTCCTAGCGGGAGGATAAACACCGGGGAGCTGTTTTTT.

This rearrangement joins TRBV5-6 to TRBJ2-6; D unclear. The CDR3 contains 13 residues. Deletions cut 1 base from V and 4 bases from J, with 3 bases between. Germline V gives CDR1 SGHDT, CDR2 YYEEEE. The CDR3 DNA sequence: TGTGCCAGCAGCTTGATGGGGGCCAACGTCCTGACTTTC. This codes for CASSLMGANVLTF.

The chain has TRBV28 and TRBJ2-5, with 8 positions matching TRBD2. V shed 7 bases and J 2 bases; nucleotides not matched to a gene: 9. Germline V CDR1 and CDR2: MDHEN, SYDVKM. The CDR3 sequence is 15 residues long. As DNA, the CDR3 is TGTGCCAGCATAAGGAGCGGGGGCCCTCAAGAGACCCAGTACTTC. Translated: CASIRSGGPQETQYF.

This chain links TRBV19 with TRBJ1-5; weak D call: TRBD1 (6 bases). The V end lost 5 bases, the J end lost 0 bases, and 11 bases lay between the germline ends. Germline V gives CDR1 LNHDA, CDR2 SQIVND (reference sequence). The CDR3 sequence is 15 residues long. DNA for the CDR3: TGTGCCAGTAGTCCACAGGGAGATAGCAATCAGCCCCAGCATTTT. It translates to CASSPQGDSNQPQHF. Based on the CDR3 plus reference TRBV19 and TRBJ1-5, the full variable domain is DGGITQSPKYLFRKEGQNVTLSCEQNLNHDAMYWYRQDPGQGLRLIYYSQIVNDFQKGDIAEGYSVSREKKESFPLTVTSAQKNPTAFYLCASSPQGDSNQPQHFGDGTRLSIL.

J is TRBJ1-1 and V is TRBV11-2, with 7 bases matching TRBD1. Germline values: CDR1 SGHAT, CDR2 FQNNGV. The junction had 2 bases not matched to a gene; V was cut back by 0 bases and J by 4 bases. CDR3 length: 14 amino acids. CDR3 region: CASSLEAGGTEAFF. CDR3 DNA: TGTGCCAGCAGCTTAGAGGCAGGGGGCACTGAAGCTTTCTTT.

This clone was seen just once. CDR3 protein: CASRRGQSYEQYF. CDR3 nucleotide sequence: TGTGCCAGCAGACGGGGACAGAGCTACGAGCAGTACTTC. The gene calls are TRBV6-5 and TRBJ2-7; the match to TRBD1 covers 7 bases. Trimming removed 6 bases from V and 3 bases from J; junction bases left unmatched: 5. The germline V gene has CDR1 MNHEY and CDR2 SVGAGI. The CDR3 has 13 residues.

This chain links TRBV7-6 with TRBJ2-2, with TRBD2 as a possible D gene (6 bases). Per the germline V gene, CDR1 is SGHVS and CDR2 is FNYEAQ. The length of the CDR3 is 19 residues. The V gene lost 2 bases and the J gene lost 4 bases, with 23 bases spanning the gap. The CDR3 DNA follows: TGTGCCAGCAGCTTAAATGGCGGGATGACAGACCCGAGCACCGGGGAGCTGTTTTTT. Translation gives CASSLNGGMTDPSTGELFF.

The chain couples TRBV2 to TRBJ2-7, with 9 bases aligning to TRBD1. CDR3 length equals 16 residues. After removal of 6 bases from V and 0 bases from J, the junction contained 9 bases not matched to a gene. CDR1 SNHLY and CDR2 FYNNEI come from the germline V gene. The CDR3 loop reads CASSGSGTGLSYEQYF. Written as DNA, the CDR3 is TGTGCCAGCAGCGGGTCCGGGACAGGGCTCTCCTACGAGCAGTACTTC.

This sequence joins TRBV30 and TRBJ2-5; D could derive from TRBD1 or TRBD2 (5 bases each). Per the germline V gene, CDR1 is GTSNPN and CDR2 is SVGIG (reference sequence). V dropped 0 bases and J dropped 1 base, with 6 bases sitting between them. The CDR3 covers 13 residues. CDR3 sequence: CAWSVGGQETQYF. In nucleotides, the CDR3 is TGTGCCTGGAGTGTTGGGGGCCAAGAGACCCAGTACTTC.

This clone is medium-sized within its sample. The rearrangement joins TRBV6-5 to TRBJ2-7; 8 nucleotides agree with TRBD2. This CDR3 is 16 amino acids long. Germline V gene lookup returns CDR1 MNHEY and CDR2 SVGAGI. The V segment lost 0 bases and the J segment 0 bases; nucleotides outside the gene matches: 4. CDR3 sequence: CASSYSISGSSYEQYF. CDR3 nucleotide sequence: TGTGCCAGCAGTTACTCGATAAGCGGGAGCTCCTACGAGCAGTACTTC.

V and J are TRBV19 and TRBJ1-1, with D maybe TRBD1 (6 bases). Trimming pared 2 bases from V and 5 bases from J, leaving 9 bases between. The CDR3 is 13 residues long. Germline V lookup: CDR1 LNHDA, CDR2 SQIVND (reference sequence). Here the CDR3 reads CASSITGRTEAFF. CDR3 nucleotide sequence: TGTGCCAGTAGTATAACAGGGCGGACTGAAGCTTTCTTT.

The table lists this clone with a few counts. The V gene is TRBV19, the J gene TRBJ2-7, with 7 bases fitting TRBD1. Germline V CDR1 and CDR2: LNHDA, SQIVND (reference sequence). Losses at the gene ends were 5 bases for V and 5 bases for J; bases not matched to a gene: 15. This CDR3 has 16 amino acids. The CDR3 loop is CASSPQTGQKRNEQYF. The DNA of the CDR3 is TGTGCCAGTAGTCCCCAAACGGGACAGAAGAGGAACGAGCAGTACTTC.